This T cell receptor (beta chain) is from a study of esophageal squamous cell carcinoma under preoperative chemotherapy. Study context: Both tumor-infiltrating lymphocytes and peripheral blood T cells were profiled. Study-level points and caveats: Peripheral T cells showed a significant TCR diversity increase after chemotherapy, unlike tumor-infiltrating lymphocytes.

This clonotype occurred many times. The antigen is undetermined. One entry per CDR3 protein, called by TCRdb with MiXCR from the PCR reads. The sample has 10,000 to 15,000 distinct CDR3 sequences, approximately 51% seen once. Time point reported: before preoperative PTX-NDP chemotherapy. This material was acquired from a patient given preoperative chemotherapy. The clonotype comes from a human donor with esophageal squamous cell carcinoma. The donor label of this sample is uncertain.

In DNA, the CDR3 is TGTGCCAGCAGTCTTGGACTCCCAGGGTATGAGCAGTTCTTC. Protein product: CASSLGLPGYEQFF. This chain connects TRBV6-1 to TRBJ2-1; D might be TRBD1 or TRBD2, each matching 5 bases. V was shortened by 5 bases and J by 8 bases, with 16 bases between the two germline ends. The CDR3 spans 14 residues. From germline, CDR1 is MNHNS and CDR2 SASEGT.